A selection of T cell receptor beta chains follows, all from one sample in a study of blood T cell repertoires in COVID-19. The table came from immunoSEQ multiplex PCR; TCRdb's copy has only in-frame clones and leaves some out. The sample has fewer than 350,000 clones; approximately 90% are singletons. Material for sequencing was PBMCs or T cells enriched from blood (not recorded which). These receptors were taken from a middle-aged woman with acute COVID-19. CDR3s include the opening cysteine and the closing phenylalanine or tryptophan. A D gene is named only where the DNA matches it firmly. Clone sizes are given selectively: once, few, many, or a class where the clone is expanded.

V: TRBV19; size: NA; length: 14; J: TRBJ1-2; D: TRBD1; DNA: TGTGCCAGTAGTAAGGACAGGCTTAACTATGGCTACACCTTC; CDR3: CASSKDRLNYGYTF
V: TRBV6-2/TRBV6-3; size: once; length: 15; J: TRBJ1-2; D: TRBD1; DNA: TGTGCCAGCAGTTCCCGGACAGGCCCATTTTCCGGCTACACCTTC; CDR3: CASSSRTGPFSGYTF
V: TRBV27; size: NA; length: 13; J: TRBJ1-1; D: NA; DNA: TGTGCCAGCAGTCTGCTCTTGGGCGCTGAAGCTTTCTTT; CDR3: CASSLLLGAEAFF
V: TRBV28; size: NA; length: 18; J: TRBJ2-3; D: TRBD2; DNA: TGTGCCAGCAGTTCCGACATACTAGCGGGGGGAACCACAGATACGCAGTATTTT; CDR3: CASSSDILAGGTTDTQYF
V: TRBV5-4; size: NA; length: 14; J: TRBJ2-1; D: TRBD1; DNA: TGTGCCAGCAGCTCTTACGACAGGGGCCATGAGCAGTTCTTC; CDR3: CASSSYDRGHEQFF
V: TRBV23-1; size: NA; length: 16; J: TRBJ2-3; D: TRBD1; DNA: TGCGCCAGCAGTCAATGTGAGGGGGCTGGCACAGATACGCAGTATTTT; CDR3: CASSQCEGAGTDTQYF
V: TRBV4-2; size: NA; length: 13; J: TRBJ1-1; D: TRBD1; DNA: TGTGCCAGCAGCCAAGATCCGGACAGGGAAGCTTTCTTT; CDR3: CASSQDPDREAFF
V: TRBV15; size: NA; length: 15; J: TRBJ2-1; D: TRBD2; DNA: TGTGCCACCAGCAGTAGGACTAGCGTCAGCCATGAGCAGTTCTTC; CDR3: CATSSRTSVSHEQFF
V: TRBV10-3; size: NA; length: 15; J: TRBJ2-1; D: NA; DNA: TGTGCCATCAGTGAGTCGAATAGGTTTAGCGATGAGCAGTTCTTC; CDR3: CAISESNRFSDEQFF
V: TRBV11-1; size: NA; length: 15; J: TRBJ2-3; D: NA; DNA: TGTGCCAGCAGCGGCCAAAGGGGCCGGAAAGATACGCAGTATTTT; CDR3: CASSGQRGRKDTQYF
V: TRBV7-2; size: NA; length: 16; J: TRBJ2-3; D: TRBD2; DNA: TGTGCCAGCAGCTTCGAACTAGCGGGAGGGGGAGATACGCAGTATTTT; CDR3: CASSFELAGGGDTQYF
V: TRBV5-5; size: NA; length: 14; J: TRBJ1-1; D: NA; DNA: TGTGCCAGCAGCTTCCGGTCAGGGTCCCCTGAAGCTTTCTTT; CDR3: CASSFRSGSPEAFF
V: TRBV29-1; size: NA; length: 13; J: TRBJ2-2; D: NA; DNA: TGCAGCGCCGGTACAGACGCTGGGCGGGAGCTGTTTTTT; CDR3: CSAGTDAGRELFF
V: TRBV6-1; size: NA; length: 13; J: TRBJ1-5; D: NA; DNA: TGTGCCAGCAGTGACGACGGGGGAAGCCCCCAGCATTTT; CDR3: CASSDDGGSPQHF
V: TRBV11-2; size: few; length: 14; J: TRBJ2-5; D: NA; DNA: TGTGCCAGCACCCAAGACAGGCGCCAAGAGACCCAGTACTTC; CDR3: CASTQDRRQETQYF
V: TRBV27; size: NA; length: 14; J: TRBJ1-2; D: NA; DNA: TGTGCCAGCAGTTCCCAGACAGGTGACTATGGCTACACCTTC; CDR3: CASSSQTGDYGYTF
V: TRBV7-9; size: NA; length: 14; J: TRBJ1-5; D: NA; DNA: TGTGCCAGCAGCTCCAACACAGGGCTCCAGCCCCAGCATTTT; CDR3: CASSSNTGLQPQHF
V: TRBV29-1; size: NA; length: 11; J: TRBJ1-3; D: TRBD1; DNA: TGCAGCGCTCGACAGGGGACAACCATATATTTT; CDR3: CSARQGTTIYF
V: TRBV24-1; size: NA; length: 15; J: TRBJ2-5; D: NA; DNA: TGTGCCACCGGGGGGACAGCGCTTGGGGCAGAGACCCAGTACTTC; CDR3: CATGGTALGAETQYF
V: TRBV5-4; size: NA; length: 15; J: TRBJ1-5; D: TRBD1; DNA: TGTGCCAGCAGCTTGGGGACAGGTAGCAATCAGCCCCAGCATTTT; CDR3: CASSLGTGSNQPQHF
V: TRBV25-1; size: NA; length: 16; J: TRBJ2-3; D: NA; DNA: TGTGCCAGCAGTGCCAATAGGGGGGGCAGGACAGATACGCAGTATTTT; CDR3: CASSANRGGRTDTQYF
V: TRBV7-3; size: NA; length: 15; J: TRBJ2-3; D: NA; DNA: TGTGCCAGCAGCTTAACGCCGGGGGGCCTAGATACGCAGTATTTT; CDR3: CASSLTPGGLDTQYF
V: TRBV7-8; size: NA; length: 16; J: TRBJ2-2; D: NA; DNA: TGTGCCAGCAGCTTACGGGTTGGGCAGGGGCCCGGGGAGCTGTTTTTT; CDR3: CASSLRVGQGPGELFF
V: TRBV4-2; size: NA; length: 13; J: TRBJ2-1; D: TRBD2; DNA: TGTGCAGGATCGGAGCGGGAAGGCAATGAGCAGTTCTTC; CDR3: CAGSEREGNEQFF
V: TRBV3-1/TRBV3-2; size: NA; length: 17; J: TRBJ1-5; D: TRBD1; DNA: TGTGCCAGCAGCCAAGAGAAGGCAGGGGGCAAGGGACAGCCCCAGCATTTT; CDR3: CASSQEKAGGKGQPQHF
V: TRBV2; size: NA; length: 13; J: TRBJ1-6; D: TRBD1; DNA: TGTGCCAGCGCCGGGACAGGGTTTACACCCCTCCACTTT; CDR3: CASAGTGFTPLHF
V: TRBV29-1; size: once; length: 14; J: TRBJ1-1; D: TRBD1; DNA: TGCAGCGTTGATACCGGCAGGGGGCTCGCTGAAGCTTTCTTT; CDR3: CSVDTGRGLAEAFF
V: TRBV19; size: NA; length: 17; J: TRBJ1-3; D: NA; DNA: TGTGCCAGTACCCAGTACAGGCCCCTAAATTCTGGAAACACCATATATTTT; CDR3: CASTQYRPLNSGNTIYF